This T cell receptor beta chain is drawn from a study of cytomegalovirus exposure and HLA in healthy donors. In the study overall: Among the 300 to 500 donors who were genotyped, about 80% fell in the genetic ancestry cluster that is associated with self-reported Caucasian donors.

PCR was performed using 60 Vbeta and 13 Jbeta primers. Measured with immunoSEQ multiplex PCR; TCRdb has only the in-frame clones, and not every one. The sample shows 150,000 to 200,000 clones, 60% to 85% of them seen only once. To note about this clone: What it binds is not known.

General study findings and limits: When the data were analyzed later, several of the most significant clusters appeared to be linked to common viral pathogens.

This CDR3 comprises 14 residues. V lost 3 bases and J lost 7, with 14 bases in between. Germline V gene sequence: CDR1 SGDLS, CDR2 YYNGEE. Sequences were obtained from PBMCs. The J gene is TRBJ2-1, the V gene TRBV9, with D hard to call. The sequence was collected from a woman in her forties or fifties in good health and CMV-seropositive. The CDR3 DNA is TGTGCCAGCAGCGCGGAGATGTATAAGAATGAGCAGTTCTTC. The encoded protein is CASSAEMYKNEQFF.